This passage covers 18 T cell receptor beta chains from one sample sequenced in a study of vaccination and CD4 T cells after COVID-19. These TCRs are of unknown antigen specificity. Cultured CD4+ T cell DNA was sequenced using the Oncomine TCR Beta short-read assay. TCRdb reprocessed the PCR reads with MiXCR, giving one entry per CDR3 protein. The sample comprises approximately 25,000 distinct CDR3 sequences, around three fifths of which are singletons, and 7% to 10% rests with the top ten. Indicated treatment: roughly 10-day PBMC culture with coronavirus spike peptide pools or control peptides (ViraFEST assay). The specimen sequenced was CD4+ T cells from blood, cultured in vitro. These receptors all stem from a human donor who had recovered from COVID-19.

V is TRBV7-2 and J is TRBJ1-1; D remains ambiguous. The germline gives CDR1 SGHTA, CDR2 FQGNSA. CDR3 length equals 14 residues. Trimming shortened V by 5 bases and J by 1 base, and 11 bases separated the two germline ends. The CDR3 region is CASSPWEGNTEAFF. CDR3 nucleotides: TGTGCCAGCAGCCCGTGGGAGGGGAACACTGAAGCTTTCTTT.

The CDR3 reads CSARKDLYEQYF. CDR3 bases: TGCAGTGCCCGGAAGGACCTCTACGAGCAGTACTTC. The chain couples TRBV20-1 to TRBJ2-7, with D uncertain. Germline CDR1 reads DFQATT; CDR2 reads SNEGSKA (reference sequence). The CDR3 is 12 residues long. V was clipped by 6 bases and J by 3 bases, with 12 bases between them.

This clonotype was seen a few times. The chain couples TRBV6-5 to TRBJ1-6, with a tentative D call TRBD1 (5 bases). Per germline, CDR1 MNHEY and CDR2 SVGAGI. V lost 0 bases, J lost 10 bases, and 13 bases lay in between. The CDR3 contains 15 residues. The CDR3 bases are TGTGCCAGCAGTTACTCGGGCAGGGTGAGGTCACCCCTCCACTTT. Translating it yields CASSYSGRVRSPLHF.

The chain recombines TRBV6-5 with TRBJ1-1; D call uncertain. Trimming cost V 0 bases and J 4 bases, with 9 bases left between them. This CDR3 region has 14 residues. Looked up from germline, CDR1 is MNHEY and CDR2 is SVGAGI. CDR3 nucleotides: TGTGCCAGCAGTTACTCGTCAGAAGGCACTGAAGCTTTCTTT. Amino acid sequence: CASSYSSEGTEAFF.

V and J are TRBV29-1 and TRBJ1-5; TRBD1 might be the D (5 bases). Trimming stripped 5 bases from V and 4 bases from J, with 18 bases between. The CDR3 sequence is 15 residues long. CDR1 is SQVTM and CDR2 is ANQGSEA in the germline V gene. In nucleotides, the CDR3 is TGCAGCGTTTCTGAGGGGATCTTAGGAAATCAGCCCCAGCATTTT. It codes for CSVSEGILGNQPQHF.

The rearrangement uses TRBV20-1 and TRBJ2-2; D gene uncertain. Germline V gene lookup returns CDR1 DFQATT and CDR2 SNEGSKA (reference sequence). Trimming shortened V by 3 bases and J by 6 bases, and 14 bases separated the two germline ends. The CDR3 totals 14 residues. This chain's CDR3 is CSASRPHGSGELFF. The DNA of the CDR3 is TGCAGTGCTAGTCGTCCACATGGTTCCGGGGAGCTGTTTTTT.

The chain combines TRBV6-1 with TRBJ1-6, with 9 positions matching TRBD1. Germline CDR1 reads MNHNS; CDR2 reads SASEGT. The length of the CDR3 is 16 residues. V lost 8 bases and J lost 7; bases outside the gene matches: 12. In nucleotides, the CDR3 is TGTGCCAGCGGAGCGGGTCGACAGGGGGTGAATTCACCCCTCCACTTT. Protein: CASGAGRQGVNSPLHF.

This chain connects TRBV6-1 to TRBJ1-2; TRBD1 matches 7 bases. CDR3 length: 14 residues. The V and J ends lost 6 bases and 4 bases, in that order; junction bases with no gene match: 8. CDR1 MNHNS and CDR2 SASEGT come from the germline V gene. The CDR3 bases are TGTGCCAGCAGGGGTATGGGGACAGTCTATGGCTACACCTTC. The encoded protein is CASRGMGTVYGYTF.

This clonotype is classed as medium-sized. The V call is TRBV23-1, the J call TRBJ1-5, with D possibly TRBD1 on 5 matching bases. TRBV23-1 is recorded as an ORF, its role being uncertain. This CDR3 contains 16 residues. V gave up 5 bases and J gave up 9 bases, with 23 bases separating them. This chain's CDR3 is CASSDGAHRGRPPQHF. In DNA, the CDR3 is TGCGCCAGCAGTGATGGGGCCCACCGGGGTCGGCCGCCCCAGCATTTT.

The gene calls are TRBV4-2 and TRBJ2-1; D is possibly TRBD2 (6 bases). The CDR3 sequence is 15 residues long. Germline V gives CDR1 LGHNA, CDR2 YNFKEQ. Trimming removed 5 bases from V and 2 bases from J, with 13 bases in between. The CDR3 reads CASSVRDSTYNEQFF. The DNA of the CDR3 is TGTGCCAGCAGCGTCCGGGACTCCACCTACAATGAGCAGTTCTTC.

The chain is built from TRBV6-4 and TRBJ1-1; D remains ambiguous. Trimming shortened V by 4 bases and J by 5 bases, and 11 bases separated the two germline ends. The germline CDR1 and CDR2 sequences are MRHNA and SNTAGT. This CDR3 has 13 residues. CDR3 amino acids: CASSVSEGTEAFF. The CDR3 DNA sequence: TGTGCCAGCAGTGTATCGGAAGGAACTGAAGCTTTCTTT.

V and J are TRBV27 and TRBJ1-1, with TRBD1 matching 9 bases. V lost 8 bases to trimming and J lost 4 bases; unmatched junction nucleotides: 14. The germline CDR1 and CDR2 sequences are MNHEY and SMNVEV (reference sequence). This CDR3 comprises 16 residues. The CDR3 reads CASSRKSGTGLTEAFF. CDR3 nucleotide sequence: TGTGCCAGCTCACGAAAATCCGGGACAGGGCTCACTGAAGCTTTCTTT.

The rearrangement links TRBV2 to TRBJ1-5; weak D call: TRBD1 (5 bases). The CDR3 is 14 residues long. Germline lookup yields CDR1 SNHLY and CDR2 FYNNEI. Trimming removed 7 bases at V and 5 bases at J, with 15 bases between. The CDR3 here is CASTFRANDQPQHF. The DNA of the CDR3 is TGTGCCAGCACCTTCAGGGCCAATGATCAGCCCCAGCATTTT.

The rearrangement links TRBV7-9 to TRBJ1-1; D gene unclear. The germline CDR1 and CDR2 sequences are SEHNR and FQNEAQ (reference sequence). The CDR3 loop spans 12 amino acids. Between the trimmed V and J ends, which lost 6 bases and 4 bases, there was a span of 9 bases. CDR3 sequence (DNA): TGTGCCAGCAGGGGTTGGGGCACTGAAGCTTTCTTT. Residues: CASRGWGTEAFF.

This clonotype was recorded a few times. V gene TRBV6-2 or TRBV6-3 combines with J gene TRBJ1-1; D unresolved. Per germline, CDR1 MNHEY and CDR2 SVGEGT. The length of the CDR3 is 13 residues. The ends were cut back, 2 bases at V and 1 base at J, with 5 bases in the middle. The CDR3 DNA reads as TGTGCCAGCAGTTACAGACAGAACACTGAAGCTTTCTTT. The encoded protein is CASSYRQNTEAFF.

The J gene is TRBJ2-7, the V gene TRBV6-5; the match to TRBD2 covers 9 bases. Per germline, CDR1 MNHEY and CDR2 SVGAGI. This CDR3 spans 16 amino acids. V lost 0 bases and J lost 5; bases outside the gene matches: 8. CDR3 sequence: CASSYSGGGRANEQYF. In nucleotides, the CDR3 is TGTGCCAGCAGTTACTCCGGTGGCGGGAGGGCTAACGAGCAGTACTTC.

V usage is TRBV20-1 and J usage is TRBJ2-7; D remains ambiguous. The germline V gene encodes CDR1 DFQATT and CDR2 SNEGSKA (reference sequence). CDR3 size: 12 residues. The V end lost 1 base, the J end lost 6 bases, and 10 bases lay between the germline ends. CDR3 loop: CSARVVWGEQYF. The DNA for the CDR3 is TGCAGTGCTAGAGTAGTTTGGGGCGAGCAGTACTTC.

This rearrangement joins TRBV7-2 to TRBJ2-2; D unresolved. Trimming cost V 3 bases and J 6 bases, with 2 bases left between them. The germline CDR1 and CDR2 sequences are SGHTA and FQGNSA. There are 11 residues in the CDR3. The CDR3 loop reads CASSLAGELFF. CDR3 nucleotide sequence: TGTGCCAGCAGCTTGGCCGGGGAGCTGTTTTTT.